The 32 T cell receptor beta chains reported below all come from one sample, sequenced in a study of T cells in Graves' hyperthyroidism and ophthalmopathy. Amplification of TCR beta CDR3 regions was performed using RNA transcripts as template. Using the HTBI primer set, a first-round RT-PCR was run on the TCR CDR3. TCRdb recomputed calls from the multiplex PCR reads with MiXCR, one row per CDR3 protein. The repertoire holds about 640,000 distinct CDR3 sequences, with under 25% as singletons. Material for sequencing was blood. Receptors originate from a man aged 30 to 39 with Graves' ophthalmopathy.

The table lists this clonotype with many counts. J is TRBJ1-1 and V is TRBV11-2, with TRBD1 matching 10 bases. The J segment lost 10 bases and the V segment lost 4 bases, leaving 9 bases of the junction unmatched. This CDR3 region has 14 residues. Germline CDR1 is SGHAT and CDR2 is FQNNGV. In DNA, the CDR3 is TGTGCCAGCAGCTCAGGGACAGGGGTTCCTGGAGCTTTCTTT. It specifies CASSSGTGVPGAFF.

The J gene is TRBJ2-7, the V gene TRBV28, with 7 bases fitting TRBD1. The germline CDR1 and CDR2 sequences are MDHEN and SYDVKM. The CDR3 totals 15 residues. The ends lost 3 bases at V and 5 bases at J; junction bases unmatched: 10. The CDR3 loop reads CASSFVRGRVNEQYF. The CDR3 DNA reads TGTGCCAGCAGTTTCGTCAGGGGGAGAGTAAACGAGCAGTACTTC.

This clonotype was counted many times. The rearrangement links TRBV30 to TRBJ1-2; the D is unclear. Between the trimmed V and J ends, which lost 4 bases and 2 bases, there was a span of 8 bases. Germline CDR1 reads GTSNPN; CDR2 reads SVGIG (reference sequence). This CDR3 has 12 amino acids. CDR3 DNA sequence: TGTGCCTGGAACCACGGGAACTATGGCTACACCTTC. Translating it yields CAWNHGNYGYTF. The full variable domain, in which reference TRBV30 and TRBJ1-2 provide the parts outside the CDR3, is SQTIHQWPATLVQPVGSPLSLECTVEGTSNPNLYWYRQAAGRGLQLLFYSVGIGQISSEVPQNLSASRPQDRQFILSSKKLLLSDSGFYLCAWNHGNYGYTFGSGTRLTVV.

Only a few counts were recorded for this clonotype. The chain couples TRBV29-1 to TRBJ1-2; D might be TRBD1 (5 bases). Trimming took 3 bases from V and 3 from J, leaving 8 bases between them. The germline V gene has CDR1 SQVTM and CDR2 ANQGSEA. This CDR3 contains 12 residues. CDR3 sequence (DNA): TGCAGCGTTGAGTCCAGGGACTATGGCTACACCTTC. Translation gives CSVESRDYGYTF.

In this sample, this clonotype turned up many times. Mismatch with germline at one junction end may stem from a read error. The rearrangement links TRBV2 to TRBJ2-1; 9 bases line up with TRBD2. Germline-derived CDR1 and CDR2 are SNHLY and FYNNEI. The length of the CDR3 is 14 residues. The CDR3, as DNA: TGTGCCAGCGAGCTGACTAGCGGCTTAAATGAACAGTTCTTC. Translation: CASELTSGLNEQFF.

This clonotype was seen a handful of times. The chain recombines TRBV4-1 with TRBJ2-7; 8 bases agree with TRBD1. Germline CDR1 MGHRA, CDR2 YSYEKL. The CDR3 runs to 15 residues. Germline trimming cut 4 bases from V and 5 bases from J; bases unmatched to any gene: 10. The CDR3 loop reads CASSPSRDRRNEQYF. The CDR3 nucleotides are TGCGCCAGCAGCCCCTCCCGGGACAGGCGGAACGAGCAGTACTTC.

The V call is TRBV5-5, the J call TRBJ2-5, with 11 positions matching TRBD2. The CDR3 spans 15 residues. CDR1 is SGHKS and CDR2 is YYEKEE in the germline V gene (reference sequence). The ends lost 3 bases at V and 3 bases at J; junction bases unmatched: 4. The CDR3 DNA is TGTGCCAGCAGCTATGGGGGACTAGCGGAAGAGACCCAGTACTTC. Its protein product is CASSYGGLAEETQYF. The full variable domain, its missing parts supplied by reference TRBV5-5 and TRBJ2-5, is DAGVTQSPTHLIKTRGQQVTLRCSPISGHKSVSWYQQVLGQGPQFIFQYYEKEERGRGNFPDRFSARQFPNYSSELNVNALLLGDSALYLCASSYGGLAEETQYFGPGTRLLVL.

CDR3 nucleotides: TGTGCCAGCAGCCAAGAGTTAGCGGGAAAAGTCTATGAGCAGTTCTTC. This encodes CASSQELAGKVYEQFF. V gene TRBV4-2 combines with J gene TRBJ2-1; 8 bases line up with TRBD2. The CDR3 extends over 16 amino acids. CDR1 is LGHNA and CDR2 is YNFKEQ in the germline V gene. V shed 0 bases, J shed 8 bases, and the junction held 9 bases outside the gene matches.

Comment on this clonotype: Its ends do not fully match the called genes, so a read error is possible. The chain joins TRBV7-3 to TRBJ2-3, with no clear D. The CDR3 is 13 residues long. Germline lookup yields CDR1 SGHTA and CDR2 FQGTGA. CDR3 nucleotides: TGCGCCAGCAGCCAAGCTCAGGCAGATACGCAGTATTTT. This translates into CASSQAQADTQYF.

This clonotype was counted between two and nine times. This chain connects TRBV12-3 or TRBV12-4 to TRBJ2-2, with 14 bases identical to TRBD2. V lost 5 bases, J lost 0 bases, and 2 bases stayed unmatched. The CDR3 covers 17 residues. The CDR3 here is CASSGLAGGSNTGELFF. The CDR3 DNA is TGTGCCAGCAGTGGACTAGCGGGAGGATCGAACACCGGGGAGCTGTTTTTT.

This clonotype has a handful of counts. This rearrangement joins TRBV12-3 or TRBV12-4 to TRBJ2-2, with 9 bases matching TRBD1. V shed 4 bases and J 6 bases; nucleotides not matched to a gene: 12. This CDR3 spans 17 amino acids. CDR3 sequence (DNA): TGTGCCAGCAGTTCCACAGGGGGCTGGGATTCCGCCGGGGAGCTGTTTTTT. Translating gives CASSSTGGWDSAGELFF.

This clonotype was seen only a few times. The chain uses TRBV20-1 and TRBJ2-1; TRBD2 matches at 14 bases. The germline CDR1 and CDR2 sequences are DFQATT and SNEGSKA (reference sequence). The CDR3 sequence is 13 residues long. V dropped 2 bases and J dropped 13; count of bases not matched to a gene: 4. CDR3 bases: TGCAGTGCTAGAAGACTAGCGGGAGGGCAACAGTTCTTC. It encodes CSARRLAGGQQFF.

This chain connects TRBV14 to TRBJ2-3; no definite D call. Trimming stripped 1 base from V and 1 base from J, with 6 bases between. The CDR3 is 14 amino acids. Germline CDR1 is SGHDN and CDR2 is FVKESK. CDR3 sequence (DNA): TGTGCCAGCAGCCAAGTTCCAGGCACAGATACGCAGTATTTT. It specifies CASSQVPGTDTQYF.

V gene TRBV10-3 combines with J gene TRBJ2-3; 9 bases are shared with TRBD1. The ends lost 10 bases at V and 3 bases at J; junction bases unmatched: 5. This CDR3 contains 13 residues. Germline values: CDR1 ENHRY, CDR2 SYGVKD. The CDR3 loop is CATAGQGTDTQYF. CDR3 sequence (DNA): TGTGCCACCGCGGGACAGGGTACAGATACGCAGTATTTT.

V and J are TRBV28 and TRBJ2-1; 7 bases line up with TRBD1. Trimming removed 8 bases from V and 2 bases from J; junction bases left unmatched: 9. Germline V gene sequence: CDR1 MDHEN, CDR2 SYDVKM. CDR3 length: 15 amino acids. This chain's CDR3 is CASHNDRVPYNEQFF. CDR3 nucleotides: TGTGCCAGCCACAACGACAGGGTTCCCTACAATGAGCAGTTCTTC.

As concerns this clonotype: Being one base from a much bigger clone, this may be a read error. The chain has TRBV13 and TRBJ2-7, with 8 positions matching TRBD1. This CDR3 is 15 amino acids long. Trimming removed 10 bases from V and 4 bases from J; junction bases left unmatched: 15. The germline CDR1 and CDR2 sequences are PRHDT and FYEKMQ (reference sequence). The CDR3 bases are TGTGCCAACACCCTCACGGGGACAGGAGGTTACGAGCAGTACTTC. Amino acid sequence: CANTLTGTGGYEQYF.

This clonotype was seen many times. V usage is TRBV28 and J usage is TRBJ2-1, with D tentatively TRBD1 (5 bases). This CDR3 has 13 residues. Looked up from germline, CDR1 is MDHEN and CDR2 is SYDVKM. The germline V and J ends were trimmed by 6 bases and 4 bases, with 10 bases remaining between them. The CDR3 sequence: CASRTAWYNEQFF. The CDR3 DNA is TGTGCCAGCAGGACAGCATGGTACAATGAGCAGTTCTTC.

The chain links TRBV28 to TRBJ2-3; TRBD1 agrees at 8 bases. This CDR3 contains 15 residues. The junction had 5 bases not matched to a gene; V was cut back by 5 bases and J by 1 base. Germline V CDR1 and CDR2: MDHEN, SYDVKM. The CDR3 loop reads CASSPDRGGTDTQYF. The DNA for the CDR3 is TGTGCCAGCAGTCCCGACAGGGGTGGCACAGATACGCAGTATTTT.

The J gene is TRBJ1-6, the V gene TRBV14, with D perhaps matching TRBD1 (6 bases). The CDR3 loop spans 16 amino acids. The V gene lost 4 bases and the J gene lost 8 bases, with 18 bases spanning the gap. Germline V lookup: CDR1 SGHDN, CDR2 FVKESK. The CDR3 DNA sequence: TGTGCCAGCAGCCCGAACCTGGGACATATGGATTCACCCCTCCACTTT. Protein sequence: CASSPNLGHMDSPLHF.

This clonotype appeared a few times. The CDR3 nucleotides are TGCTCAGGCGCCAGCGGGAGGAAGGATGAGCAGTTCTTC. Amino acids: CSGASGRKDEQFF. The chain has TRBV20-1 and TRBJ2-1; TRBD2 aligns across 9 bases. Germline CDR1 reads DFQATT; CDR2 reads SNEGSKA (reference sequence). CDR3 length: 13 amino acids.

This CDR3 reads CASSAQGGGLSSYEQYF. CDR3 nucleotide sequence: TGCGCCAGCAGTGCCCAGGGGGGGGGCCTGAGCTCCTACGAGCAGTACTTC. The chain uses TRBV10-2 and TRBJ2-7; the D call may be TRBD1 or TRBD2 (7 bases each). Trimming shortened V by 4 bases and J by 0 bases, and 19 bases separated the two germline ends. This CDR3 comprises 17 residues. Germline CDR1 reads WSHSY; CDR2 reads SAAADI.

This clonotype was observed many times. The CDR3 nucleotides are TGTGCCAGCAGCTTAGCCCGACTAGCGCCTAGCACAGATACGCAGTATTTT. Its protein is CASSLARLAPSTDTQYF. J is TRBJ2-3 and V is TRBV11-2; the match to TRBD2 covers 8 bases. V gave up 1 base and J gave up 0 bases; unmatched junction bases: 6. The CDR3 runs 17 residues. Looked up from germline, CDR1 is SGHAT and CDR2 is FQNNGV.

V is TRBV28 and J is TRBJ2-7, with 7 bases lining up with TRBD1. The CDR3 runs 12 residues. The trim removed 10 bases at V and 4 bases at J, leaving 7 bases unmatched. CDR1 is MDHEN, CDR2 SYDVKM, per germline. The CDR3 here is CATEGQSYEQYF. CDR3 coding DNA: TGTGCCACCGAGGGACAGTCATACGAGCAGTACTTC.

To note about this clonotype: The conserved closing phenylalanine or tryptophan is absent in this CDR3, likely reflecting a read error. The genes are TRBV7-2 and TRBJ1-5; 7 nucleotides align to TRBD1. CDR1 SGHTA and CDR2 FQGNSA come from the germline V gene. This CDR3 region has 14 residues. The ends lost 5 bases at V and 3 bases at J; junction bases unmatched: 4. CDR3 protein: CASSRGQFNQPQHS. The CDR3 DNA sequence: TGTGCCAGCAGCCGGGGACAGTTCAATCAGCCCCAGCATTCT.

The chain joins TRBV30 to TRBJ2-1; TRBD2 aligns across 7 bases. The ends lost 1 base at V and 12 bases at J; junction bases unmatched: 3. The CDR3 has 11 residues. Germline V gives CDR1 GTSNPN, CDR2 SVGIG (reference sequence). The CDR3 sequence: CAWSGTSSQFF. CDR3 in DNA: TGTGCCTGGAGTGGGACTAGTTCGCAGTTCTTC.

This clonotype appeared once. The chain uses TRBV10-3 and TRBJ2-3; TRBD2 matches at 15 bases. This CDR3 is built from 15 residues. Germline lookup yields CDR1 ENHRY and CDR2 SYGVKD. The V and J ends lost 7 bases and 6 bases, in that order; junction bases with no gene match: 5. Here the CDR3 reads CAIMRTSGGVDTQYF. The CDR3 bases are TGTGCCATCATGAGGACTAGCGGGGGGGTGGATACGCAGTATTTT.

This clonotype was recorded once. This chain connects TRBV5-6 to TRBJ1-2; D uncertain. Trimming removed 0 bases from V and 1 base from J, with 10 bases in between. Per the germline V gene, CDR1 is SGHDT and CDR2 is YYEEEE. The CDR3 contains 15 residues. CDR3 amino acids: CASSLAVQSNYGYTF. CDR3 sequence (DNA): TGTGCCAGCAGCTTGGCCGTTCAGAGTAACTATGGCTACACCTTC.

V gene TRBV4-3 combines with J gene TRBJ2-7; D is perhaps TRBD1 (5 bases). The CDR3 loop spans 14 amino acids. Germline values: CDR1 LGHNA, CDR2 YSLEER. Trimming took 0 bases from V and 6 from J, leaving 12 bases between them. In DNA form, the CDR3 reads TGCGCCAGCAGCCAAGATCAAGGGGAACGCGAGCAGTACTTC. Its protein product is CASSQDQGEREQYF.

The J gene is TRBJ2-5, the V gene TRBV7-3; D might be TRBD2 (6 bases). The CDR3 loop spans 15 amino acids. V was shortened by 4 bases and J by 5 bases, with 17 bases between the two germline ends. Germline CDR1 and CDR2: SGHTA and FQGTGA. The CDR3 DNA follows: TGTGCCAGCAGCTCGGGGACTGCACCGGGTGAGACCCAGTACTTC. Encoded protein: CASSSGTAPGETQYF.

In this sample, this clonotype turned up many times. The CDR3 DNA sequence: TGTGCCAGCAGCCCCCGACAGGGTAAAGAGACCCAGTACTTC. Its protein is CASSPRQGKETQYF. The chain links TRBV11-2 to TRBJ2-5; 7 nucleotides agree with TRBD1. There are 14 residues in the CDR3. From germline, CDR1 is SGHAT and CDR2 FQNNGV. V lost 5 bases to trimming and J lost 3 bases; unmatched junction nucleotides: 6.

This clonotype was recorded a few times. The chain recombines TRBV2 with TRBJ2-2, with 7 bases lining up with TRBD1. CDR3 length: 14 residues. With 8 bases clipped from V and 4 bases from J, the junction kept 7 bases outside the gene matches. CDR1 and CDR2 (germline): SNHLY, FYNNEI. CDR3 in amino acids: CASAQGPTTGELFF. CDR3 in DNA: TGTGCCAGCGCACAGGGGCCGACCACCGGGGAGCTGTTTTTT.

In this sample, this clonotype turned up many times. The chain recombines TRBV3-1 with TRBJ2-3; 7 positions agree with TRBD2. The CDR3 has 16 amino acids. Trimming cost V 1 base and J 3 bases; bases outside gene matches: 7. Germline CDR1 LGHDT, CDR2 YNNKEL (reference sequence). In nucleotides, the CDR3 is TGTGCCAGCAGCCAAGTATCGGGGGGAGGAACAGATACGCAGTATTTT. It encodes CASSQVSGGGTDTQYF.